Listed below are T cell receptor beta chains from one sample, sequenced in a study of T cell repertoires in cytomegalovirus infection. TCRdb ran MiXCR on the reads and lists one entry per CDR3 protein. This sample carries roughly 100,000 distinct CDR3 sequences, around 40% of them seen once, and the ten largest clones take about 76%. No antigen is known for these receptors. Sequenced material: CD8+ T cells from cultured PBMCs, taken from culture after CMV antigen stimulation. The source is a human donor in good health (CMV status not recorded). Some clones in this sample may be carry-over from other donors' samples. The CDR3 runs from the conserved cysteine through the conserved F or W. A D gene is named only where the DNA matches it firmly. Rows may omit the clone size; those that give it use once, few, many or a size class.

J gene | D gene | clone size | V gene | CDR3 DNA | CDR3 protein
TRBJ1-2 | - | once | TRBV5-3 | TGTACCAGCAGCTCGGACGGGCCTAAGGGCTACACCTTC | CTSSSDGPKGYTF
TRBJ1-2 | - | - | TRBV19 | TGTGCCAGTAGTATGGGGATGACTGGCTACACCTTC | CASSMGMTGYTF
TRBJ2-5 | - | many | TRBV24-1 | TGTGCCACCAGTGACTACAGGACAGAGCAAGAGACCCAGTACTTC | CATSDYRTEQETQYF
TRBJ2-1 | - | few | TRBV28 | TGTGCCAGCAGTTTCGGGCAGACTCCCTACAATGAGCAGTTCTTC | CASSFGQTPYNEQFF
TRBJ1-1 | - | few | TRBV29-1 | TGCAGCGTCGGCCCGCGGAACACTGAAGCTTTCTTT | CSVGPRNTEAFF
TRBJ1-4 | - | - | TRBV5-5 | TGTGCCAGCAGTTGGACTGTGGGGAATGAAAAACTGTTTTTT | CASSWTVGNEKLFF
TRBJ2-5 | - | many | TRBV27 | TGTGCCAGCAGTTTGGGAGGATATCTCCAAGAGACCCAGTACTTC | CASSLGGYLQETQYF
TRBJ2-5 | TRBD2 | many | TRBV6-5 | TGTGCCAGCAGCTTGGCGGGGGGGCCCCAAGAGACCCAGTACTTC | CASSLAGGPQETQYF
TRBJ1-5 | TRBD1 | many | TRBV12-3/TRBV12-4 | TGTGCCAGCAGTCCGTGGGACAGGGGACGGAAGCCCCAGCATTTT | CASSPWDRGRKPQHF
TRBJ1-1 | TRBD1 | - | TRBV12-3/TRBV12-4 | TGTGCCAGCAGCCCTGAAGGGGGCTTGAACACTGAAGCTTTCTTT | CASSPEGGLNTEAFF
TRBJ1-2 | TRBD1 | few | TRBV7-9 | TGTGCCAGCAGCTTCATGCCGGGACAGGGGGCACTGAACTATGGCTACACCTTC | CASSFMPGQGALNYGYTF
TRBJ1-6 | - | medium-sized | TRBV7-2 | TGTGCCAGCAGCCTGGGGGGCTTTTCCTATAATTCACCCCTCCACTTT | CASSLGGFSYNSPLHF
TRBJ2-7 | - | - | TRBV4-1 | TGCGCCAGCAGCCAAGATTTAATCCAGTTCGGGATCGACGAGCAGTACTTC | CASSQDLIQFGIDEQYF
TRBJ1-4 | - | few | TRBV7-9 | TGTGCCAGCAGCCAAGGAGGTGCTAATGAAAAACTGTTTTTT | CASSQGGANEKLFF
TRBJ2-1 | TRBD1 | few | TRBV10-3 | TGTGCCATCAGTCAGGACAGGGCTGACTACAATGAGCAGTTCTTC | CAISQDRADYNEQFF
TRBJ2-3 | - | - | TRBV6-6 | TGTGCCAGCAGTAAATTTCTGACGGACACAGATACGCAGTATTTT | CASSKFLTDTDTQYF
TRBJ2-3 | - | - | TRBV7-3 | TGTGCCAGCAGCTTGGCGCAGGGGCCCACAGATACGCAGTATTTT | CASSLAQGPTDTQYF
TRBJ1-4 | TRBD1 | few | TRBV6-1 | TGTGCCAGCAGTGAAATGCGGACAGGGGGTGAAAAACTGTTTTTT | CASSEMRTGGEKLFF
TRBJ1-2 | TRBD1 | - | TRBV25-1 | TGTGCCAGCAGCGAGGGACAGTTCTATGGCTACACCTTC | CASSEGQFYGYTF
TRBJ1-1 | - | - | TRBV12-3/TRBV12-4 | TGTGCCAGCAGATTACAGGGCGACACTGAAGCTTTCTTT | CASRLQGDTEAFF
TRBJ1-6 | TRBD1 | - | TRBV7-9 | TGTGCCAGCAGCTCCCCGACAGGGGGCTTGGATTCACCCCTCCACTTT | CASSSPTGGLDSPLHF
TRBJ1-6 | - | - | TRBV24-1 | TGTGCCACCAGTGCCCTGGGGTCGCTCGTCCACTTT | CATSALGSLVHF
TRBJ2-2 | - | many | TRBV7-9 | TGTGCCAGCAGCTTAGATCCGAACACCGGGGAGCTGTTTTTT | CASSLDPNTGELFF